The 17 T cell receptor beta chains reported below all come from one sample, sequenced in a study of T-cell memory formation after mild COVID-19. Each CDR3 protein is one row after TCRdb ran MiXCR on the 5' RACE reads. This sample has 250,000 to 300,000 distinct CDR3 sequences; approximately 8.4% occur once, and the top ten carry around a fifth. Material for sequencing was PBMCs or a T cell subset sorted from them (not recorded which). These receptors originate from a man between 18 and 29 years old who had mild COVID-19 (a few samples of this study predate the infection). Cell type and time point are not known.

In its sample, this clonotype was seen many times. The rearrangement links TRBV5-1 to TRBJ2-2; 11 positions agree with TRBD1. This CDR3 has 18 residues. CDR1 and CDR2 (germline): SGHRS, YFSETQ. V dropped 4 bases and J dropped 5; count of bases not matched to a gene: 13. The CDR3, as DNA: TGCGCCAGCAGCCAAGGACAGGGGGCCAGAGCTGGGACCGGGGAGCTGTTTTTT. It translates to CASSQGQGARAGTGELFF.

The chain uses TRBV7-6 and TRBJ2-5; D is ambiguous. Per the germline V gene, CDR1 is SGHVS and CDR2 is FNYEAQ. This CDR3 contains 12 residues. V lost 2 bases and J 8 bases, leaving 9 bases between the germline ends. The CDR3 region has the DNA TGTGCCAGCAGCTTATTGGACGAAACCCAGTACTTC. Its translation is CASSLLDETQYF.

This clonotype turned up a few times. V usage is TRBV6-6 and J usage is TRBJ1-2; D is possibly TRBD1 (5 bases). This CDR3 contains 12 residues. Germline V CDR1 and CDR2: MNHNY, SVGAGI (reference sequence). Trimming removed 7 bases at V and 2 bases at J, with 8 bases between. The DNA for the CDR3 is TGTGCCAGCACAGGGACGAACTATGGCTACACCTTC. Its protein is CASTGTNYGYTF.

The sample holds many counts of this clonotype. The chain uses TRBV7-2 and TRBJ2-1, with TRBD2 matching 7 bases. The germline V gene has CDR1 SGHTA and CDR2 FQGNSA. Trimming removed 3 bases from V and 9 bases from J; junction bases left unmatched: 8. The CDR3 length is 14 residues. CDR3 nucleotides: TGTGCCAGCAGCTTCACGGGGGGTGGGATTGAGCAGTTCTTC. It encodes CASSFTGGGIEQFF.

This clonotype was observed at least ten times. At one end, the junction sequence differs from germline, possibly due to a read error. The genes are TRBV7-9 and TRBJ1-2; D is uncertain. This CDR3 is 12 amino acids long. Germline V gene lookup returns CDR1 SEHNR and CDR2 FQNEAQ (reference sequence). The CDR3 here is CASSLGIGYCDF. DNA of the CDR3: TGTGCCAGCAGCTTAGGTATCGGCTACTGTGACTTC.

The V gene is TRBV5-6, the J gene TRBJ2-7; tentative D call: TRBD2 (5 bases). CDR1 is SGHDT, CDR2 YYEEEE, per germline. The length of the CDR3 is 14 residues. Deletions cut 4 bases from V and 4 bases from J, with 15 bases between. The CDR3 sequence: CASSQLGVWYEQYV. The CDR3, as DNA: TGTGCCAGCAGCCAACTCGGGGTTTGGTACGAGCAGTACGTC.

This chain uses TRBV24-1 with TRBJ2-3; 13 bases line up with TRBD2. V lost 1 base to trimming and J lost 6 bases; unmatched junction nucleotides: 3. This CDR3 region has 16 residues. Looked up from germline, CDR1 is KGHDR and CDR2 is SFDVKD. CDR3 nucleotide sequence: TGTGCCACCAGTGATTTTGGACTAGCGGGGGCGGATACGCAGTATTTT. Its protein product is CATSDFGLAGADTQYF.

V is TRBV30 and J is TRBJ2-3; D not resolved. The CDR3 sequence is 11 residues long. The V gene's germline CDR1 is GTSNPN and CDR2 SVGIG (reference sequence). V lost 0 bases, J lost 6 bases, and 4 bases lay in between. DNA for the CDR3: TGTGCCTGGAGTGTACTGGATACGCAGTATTTT. This encodes CAWSVLDTQYF. Drawing the rest from reference TRBV30 and TRBJ2-3, the complete variable domain is SQTIHQWPATLVQPVGSPLSLECTVEGTSNPNLYWYRQAAGRGLQLLFYSVGIGQISSEVPQNLSASRPQDRQFILSSKKLLLSDSGFYLCAWSVLDTQYFGPGTRLTVL.

There are a few counts of this clonotype. This chain joins TRBV12-3 or TRBV12-4 and TRBJ1-1, with TRBD1 as a possible D gene (5 bases). The CDR3 sequence is 12 residues long. V was shortened by 5 bases and J by 2 bases, with 6 bases between the two germline ends. As DNA, the CDR3 is TGTGCCAGCAGTAGGGGTAACACTGAAGCTTTCTTT. It codes for CASSRGNTEAFF.

The V gene is TRBV18, the J gene TRBJ1-2; D not resolved. This CDR3 is built from 17 residues. The germline V gene encodes CDR1 KGHSH and CDR2 LQKENI. Trimming left V 4 bases short and J 0 bases short, with 18 bases between. The CDR3 DNA reads TGTGCCAGCTCACTTCCCGGGGAAAGGATAGCTAACTATGGCTACACCTTC. It codes for CASSLPGERIANYGYTF.

There are many counts of this clonotype. This chain uses TRBV6-2 or TRBV6-3 with TRBJ1-1, with 8 nucleotides matching TRBD1. Germline loops: CDR1 MNHEY, CDR2 SVGEGT. Unmatched junction bases numbered 3, after V lost 4 bases and J lost 2 bases. CDR3 size: 14 residues. The CDR3 region has the DNA TGTGCCAGCAGTTTCGGACAGGGTAACACTGAAGCTTTCTTT. Amino acids: CASSFGQGNTEAFF.

Only a few counts were recorded for this clonotype. The rearrangement uses TRBV29-1 and TRBJ1-2; possible D gene TRBD1, 5 bases. This CDR3 comprises 14 residues. V lost 6 bases, J lost 2 bases, and 16 bases lay in between. Germline V lookup: CDR1 SQVTM, CDR2 ANQGSEA. The CDR3 reads CSVISLGENYGYTF. As DNA, the CDR3 is TGCAGCGTCATTTCTTTGGGGGAGAACTATGGCTACACCTTC.

The chain carries TRBV2 and TRBJ2-5; possibly TRBD1 for D (6 bases). Trimming pared 4 bases from V and 5 bases from J, leaving 14 bases between. Germline V gene sequence: CDR1 SNHLY, CDR2 FYNNEI. CDR3 length equals 14 residues. The CDR3 region is CASSVWGQEETQYF. The CDR3 nucleotides read TGTGCCAGCAGTGTCTGGGGGCAGGAGGAGACCCAGTACTTC.

In its sample, this clonotype was seen a few times. The genes are TRBV20-1 and TRBJ1-4; 10 bases map to TRBD1. Germline V gene data show CDR1 as DFQATT and CDR2 as SNEGSKA (reference sequence). After removal of 0 bases from V and 4 bases from J, the junction contained 5 bases not matched to a gene. The CDR3 spans 16 residues. The CDR3 region is CSARDDGTGVNEKLFF. The DNA of the CDR3 is TGCAGTGCTAGAGACGACGGGACAGGGGTTAATGAAAAACTGTTTTTT.

This clonotype was seen at least ten times. The chain couples TRBV7-7 to TRBJ2-7; TRBD2 might be the D (6 bases). This CDR3 region has 13 residues. Between the trimmed V and J ends, which lost 5 bases and 0 bases, there was a span of 8 bases. Germline V lookup: CDR1 SSHAT, CDR2 FNYEAQ (reference sequence). CDR3 sequence: CASSPGLSYEQYF. CDR3 in DNA: TGTGCCAGCAGCCCGGGACTCTCCTACGAGCAGTACTTC.

This clonotype was seen only a few times. The rearrangement links TRBV23-1 to TRBJ1-1; D ambiguous. TRBV23-1 is an open reading frame whose function is uncertain. V shed 3 bases and J shed 1 base, with 9 bases lying between them. The CDR3 contains 14 residues. CDR3 nucleotide sequence: TGCGCCAGCAGTCACAGGACGGGGAACACTGAAGCTTTCTTT. It yields the protein CASSHRTGNTEAFF.

The chain uses TRBV7-6 and TRBJ2-2; D call uncertain. Germline CDR1 reads SGHVS; CDR2 reads FNYEAQ. The CDR3 is 14 amino acids. Trimming shortened V by 7 bases and J by 2 bases, and 11 bases separated the two germline ends. The CDR3 DNA reads as TGTGCCAGCACCAAAAACGGAAACACCGGGGAGCTGTTTTTT. Translation: CASTKNGNTGELFF.